The rows below give T cell receptor beta chains drawn from one sample of a study of molecular identifiers for immune sequencing clone quantification. TCRdb reprocessed the PCR reads via MiXCR and lists one record per CDR3 protein. The repertoire consists of 100,000 or so distinct CDR3 sequences, with over 30% occurring once and the leading ten covering less than 5.5%. Input material: naive CD8+ T cells from blood, with Jurkat cell RNA spiked in. These receptors were collected from a human donor in good health. Some libraries in this study had Jurkat cell RNA spiked in. Both conserved end residues are part of each CDR3. Fields, in order: J gene, D gene, V gene, clone size, CDR3 protein, CDR3 DNA. A D gene is named only where the DNA matches it firmly. Only part of the rows carry a size: once, few, many, or a class if the clone is expanded.

j_call: TRBJ1-1
d_call: TRBD1
v_call: TRBV5-6
clone_size: many
cdr3_aa: CASSVGVGGGTEAFF
cdr3_nt: TGTGCCAGCAGCGTTGGGGTAGGGGGCGGAACTGAAGCTTTCTTT

j_call: TRBJ2-3
d_call: .
v_call: TRBV4-3
clone_size: .
cdr3_aa: CASSQEGSSTDTLYF
cdr3_nt: TGCGCCAGCAGCCAAGAGGGCAGTAGCACAGATACGCTGTATTTT

j_call: TRBJ2-1
d_call: .
v_call: TRBV4-1
clone_size: many
cdr3_aa: CASSQERTSYNEQFF
cdr3_nt: TGCGCCAGCAGCCAAGAGAGAACTTCCTACAATGAGCAGTTCTTC

j_call: TRBJ2-7
d_call: TRBD1
v_call: TRBV2
clone_size: .
cdr3_aa: CASGAGQGYEQYF
cdr3_nt: TGTGCCAGCGGGGCGGGACAGGGGTACGAGCAGTACTTC

j_call: TRBJ2-7
d_call: .
v_call: TRBV18
clone_size: once
cdr3_aa: CASSSSRGWKPYEQYF
cdr3_nt: TGTGCCAGCTCGTCATCTCGGGGGTGGAAACCCTACGAGCAGTACTTC

j_call: TRBJ2-7
d_call: TRBD1
v_call: TRBV19
clone_size: .
cdr3_aa: CASSWTGDSYEQYF
cdr3_nt: TGTGCCAGTAGCTGGACAGGGGATTCCTACGAGCAGTACTTC

j_call: TRBJ2-7
d_call: .
v_call: TRBV3-1
clone_size: .
cdr3_aa: CASSQGVGPYEQYF
cdr3_nt: TGTGCCAGCAGCCAAGGGGTAGGCCCCTACGAGCAGTACTTC

j_call: TRBJ2-7
d_call: TRBD1
v_call: TRBV28
clone_size: few
cdr3_aa: CASRLGTGAYEQYF
cdr3_nt: TGTGCCAGCAGACTAGGGACAGGGGCCTACGAGCAGTACTTC

j_call: TRBJ1-5
d_call: .
v_call: TRBV27
clone_size: .
cdr3_aa: CAGSAQWGQPQHF
cdr3_nt: TGTGCCGGCAGTGCACAGTGGGGTCAGCCCCAGCATTTT

j_call: TRBJ2-7
d_call: TRBD2
v_call: TRBV28
clone_size: .
cdr3_aa: CASRILAESSYEQYF
cdr3_nt: TGTGCCAGCAGGATACTAGCGGAGAGCTCCTACGAGCAGTACTTC

j_call: TRBJ2-7
d_call: .
v_call: TRBV20-1
clone_size: few
cdr3_aa: CSGAGTLMSEQYF
cdr3_nt: TGCAGTGGCGCCGGGACCCTCATGTCCGAGCAGTACTTC

j_call: TRBJ2-3
d_call: .
v_call: TRBV7-6
clone_size: .
cdr3_aa: CASSLARVPQTDTQYF
cdr3_nt: TGTGCCAGCAGCTTAGCGCGGGTTCCCCAAACAGATACGCAGTATTTT

j_call: TRBJ2-3
d_call: TRBD2
v_call: TRBV7-9
clone_size: few
cdr3_aa: CASSSTQVSGRSTDTQYF
cdr3_nt: TGTGCCAGCAGCTCTACCCAAGTTAGCGGGAGGAGCACAGATACGCAGTATTTT

j_call: TRBJ1-5
d_call: .
v_call: TRBV2
clone_size: many
cdr3_aa: CASRFAETNQPQHF
cdr3_nt: TGTGCCAGCAGGTTCGCAGAAACCAATCAGCCCCAGCATTTT

j_call: TRBJ1-5
d_call: .
v_call: TRBV6-2/TRBV6-3
clone_size: few
cdr3_aa: CASQGDPGASNQPQHF
cdr3_nt: TGTGCCAGCCAAGGGGATCCGGGGGCAAGCAATCAGCCCCAGCATTTT

j_call: TRBJ1-5
d_call: .
v_call: TRBV20-1
clone_size: many
cdr3_aa: CSAREYGSNQPQHF
cdr3_nt: TGCAGTGCTAGAGAGTACGGAAGCAATCAGCCCCAGCATTTT

j_call: TRBJ1-4
d_call: .
v_call: TRBV13
clone_size: few
cdr3_aa: CASSARGSSEKLFF
cdr3_nt: TGTGCCAGCAGCGCACGGGGGTCTAGCGAAAAACTGTTTTTT

j_call: TRBJ2-5
d_call: .
v_call: TRBV20-1
clone_size: few
cdr3_aa: CSARDFRNGVRETQYF
cdr3_nt: TGCAGTGCTAGAGATTTTAGGAATGGGGTTCGAGAGACCCAGTACTTC

j_call: TRBJ1-1
d_call: .
v_call: TRBV7-6
clone_size: many
cdr3_aa: CASSLGVSQGGTEAFF
cdr3_nt: TGTGCCAGCAGCTTAGGGGTCAGTCAGGGTGGTACTGAAGCTTTCTTT

j_call: TRBJ2-1
d_call: .
v_call: TRBV24-1
clone_size: .
cdr3_aa: CATSDPMASYNEQFF
cdr3_nt: TGTGCCACCAGTGACCCCATGGCCTCCTACAATGAGCAGTTCTTC

j_call: TRBJ2-2
d_call: TRBD1
v_call: TRBV6-2/TRBV6-3
clone_size: .
cdr3_aa: CASSYSITHGTGNTGELFF
cdr3_nt: TGTGCCAGCAGTTACTCGATAACGCACGGGACAGGGAACACCGGGGAGCTGTTTTTT

j_call: TRBJ2-7
d_call: .
v_call: TRBV4-3
clone_size: few
cdr3_aa: CASSQGGKGPYEQYF
cdr3_nt: TGCGCCAGCAGCCAAGGGGGGAAGGGTCCCTACGAGCAGTACTTC

j_call: TRBJ2-3
d_call: .
v_call: TRBV5-4
clone_size: many
cdr3_aa: CASSHPDPAGDTQYF
cdr3_nt: TGTGCCAGCAGTCATCCGGATCCGGCGGGAGATACGCAGTATTTT

j_call: TRBJ2-5
d_call: TRBD1
v_call: TRBV5-6
clone_size: many
cdr3_aa: CASSTGTEETQYF
cdr3_nt: TGTGCCAGCAGTACCGGGACAGAAGAGACCCAGTACTTC

j_call: TRBJ2-7
d_call: TRBD2
v_call: TRBV28
clone_size: few
cdr3_aa: CASSFLAGVSYEQYF
cdr3_nt: TGTGCCAGCAGTTTTTTAGCGGGGGTCTCCTACGAGCAGTACTTC

j_call: TRBJ2-3
d_call: .
v_call: TRBV24-1
clone_size: .
cdr3_aa: CATSDLGEASTDTQYF
cdr3_nt: TGTGCCACCAGTGATTTGGGGGAAGCTAGCACAGATACGCAGTATTTT

j_call: TRBJ1-5
d_call: .
v_call: TRBV7-6
clone_size: many
cdr3_aa: CASSSTSRRGQPQHF
cdr3_nt: TGTGCCAGCAGCTCCACATCCAGGAGAGGCCAGCCCCAGCATTTT

j_call: TRBJ2-4
d_call: .
v_call: TRBV20-1
clone_size: many
cdr3_aa: CSAYGGTKNIQYF
cdr3_nt: TGCAGTGCTTACGGCGGTACGAAAAACATTCAGTACTTC

j_call: TRBJ2-7
d_call: TRBD1
v_call: TRBV15
clone_size: few
cdr3_aa: CATSRDRGIYEQYF
cdr3_nt: TGTGCCACCAGCAGGGACAGGGGGATCTACGAGCAGTACTTC

j_call: TRBJ2-7
d_call: .
v_call: TRBV7-6
clone_size: .
cdr3_aa: CASSSAPVGGYTYKQYF
cdr3_nt: TGTGCCAGCAGCTCCGCTCCAGTAGGTGGATACACCTACAAGCAGTACTTC

j_call: TRBJ2-5
d_call: .
v_call: TRBV27
clone_size: .
cdr3_aa: CASSIGGGTDQETQYF
cdr3_nt: TGTGCCAGCAGCATTGGTGGCGGGACAGACCAAGAGACCCAGTACTTC

j_call: TRBJ2-5
d_call: TRBD1
v_call: TRBV6-5
clone_size: few
cdr3_aa: CASSYSSFTGGPAETQYF
cdr3_nt: TGTGCCAGCAGTTACTCGTCATTTACAGGGGGGCCCGCAGAGACCCAGTACTTC

j_call: TRBJ2-2
d_call: TRBD2
v_call: TRBV6-2/TRBV6-3
clone_size: few
cdr3_aa: CASTLVKRAGATGELFF
cdr3_nt: TGTGCCAGCACTCTCGTTAAGCGAGCGGGAGCTACCGGGGAGCTGTTTTTT

j_call: TRBJ1-2
d_call: TRBD1
v_call: TRBV28
clone_size: .
cdr3_aa: CASSFPTGGDYGYTF
cdr3_nt: TGTGCCAGCAGTTTCCCGACAGGGGGAGACTATGGCTACACCTTC

j_call: TRBJ2-1
d_call: TRBD1
v_call: TRBV5-6
clone_size: many
cdr3_aa: CASSPTGVDEQFF
cdr3_nt: TGTGCCAGCAGCCCCACAGGGGTGGATGAGCAGTTCTTC

j_call: TRBJ2-7
d_call: .
v_call: TRBV25-1
clone_size: many
cdr3_aa: CASSEYRGWQYF
cdr3_nt: TGTGCCAGCAGTGAATACCGGGGATGGCAGTACTTC

j_call: TRBJ2-7
d_call: TRBD1
v_call: TRBV7-9
clone_size: few
cdr3_aa: CASREDRGGGYEQYF
cdr3_nt: TGTGCCAGCAGAGAGGACAGGGGAGGTGGCTACGAGCAGTACTTC

j_call: TRBJ2-7
d_call: .
v_call: TRBV9
clone_size: few
cdr3_aa: CASSVVGAGEQYF
cdr3_nt: TGTGCCAGCAGCGTAGTAGGAGCTGGCGAGCAGTACTTC

j_call: TRBJ2-7
d_call: .
v_call: TRBV2
clone_size: .
cdr3_aa: CASSVWDNSYEQYF
cdr3_nt: TGTGCCAGCAGTGTGTGGGACAACTCCTACGAGCAGTACTTC